This T cell receptor beta chain was sequenced during a study of radiotherapy plus CTLA-4 blockade in lung cancer. Study findings and constraints: In blood, TCR clones derived from the tumor expanded after radiotherapy plus ipilimumab.

Points on this clone: Its antigen is unidentified.

The table came from immunoSEQ multiplex PCR; TCRdb's copy has only in-frame clones and leaves some out. This table has 75,000 or so clones, around 73% appearing once. Lung cancer patients with chemo-refractory metastatic non-small-cell disease were given focal radiation plus CTLA-4 blockade with ipilimumab. CDR1 and CDR2 (germline): MNHNY, SVGAGI (reference sequence). This CDR3 contains 13 residues. V was shortened by 6 bases and J by 5 bases, with 13 bases between the two germline ends. The rearrangement joins TRBV6-6 to TRBJ1-2; D remains unclear. This receptor was obtained from a human donor with non-small cell lung cancer who had a complete response to radiotherapy plus ipilimumab. Material: peripheral blood, obtained from a patient treated with radiotherapy plus ipilimumab. In nucleotides, the CDR3 is TGTGCCAGCAGCCCCACTCGGATGTATGGCTACACCTTC. It yields the protein CASSPTRMYGYTF.